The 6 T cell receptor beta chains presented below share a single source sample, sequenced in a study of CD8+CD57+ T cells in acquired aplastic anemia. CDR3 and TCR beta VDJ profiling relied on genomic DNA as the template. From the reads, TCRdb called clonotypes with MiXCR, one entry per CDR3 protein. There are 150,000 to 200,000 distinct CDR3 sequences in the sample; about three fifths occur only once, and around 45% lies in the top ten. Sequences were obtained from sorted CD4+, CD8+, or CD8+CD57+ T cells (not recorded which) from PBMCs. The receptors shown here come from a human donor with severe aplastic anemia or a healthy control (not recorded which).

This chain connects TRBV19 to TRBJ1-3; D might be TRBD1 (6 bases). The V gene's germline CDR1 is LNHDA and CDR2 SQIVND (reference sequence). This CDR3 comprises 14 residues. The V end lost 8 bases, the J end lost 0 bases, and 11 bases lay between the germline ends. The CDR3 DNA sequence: TGTGCCAGTCGGACAGACCGCTCTGGAAACACCATATATTTT. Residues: CASRTDRSGNTIYF.

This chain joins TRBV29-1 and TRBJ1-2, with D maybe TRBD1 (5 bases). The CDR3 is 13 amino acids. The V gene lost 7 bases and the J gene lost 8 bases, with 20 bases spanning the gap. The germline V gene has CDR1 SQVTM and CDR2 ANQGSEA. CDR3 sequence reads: CSAPQIAGSGYTF. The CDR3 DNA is TGCAGCGCCCCCCAAATAGCAGGGAGCGGCTACACCTTC. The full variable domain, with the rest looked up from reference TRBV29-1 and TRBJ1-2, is SAVISQKPSRDICQRGTSLTIQCQVDSQVTMMFWYRQQPGQSLTLIATANQGSEATYESGFVIDKFPISRPNLTFSTLTVSNMSPEDSSIYLCSAPQIAGSGYTFGSGTRLTVV.

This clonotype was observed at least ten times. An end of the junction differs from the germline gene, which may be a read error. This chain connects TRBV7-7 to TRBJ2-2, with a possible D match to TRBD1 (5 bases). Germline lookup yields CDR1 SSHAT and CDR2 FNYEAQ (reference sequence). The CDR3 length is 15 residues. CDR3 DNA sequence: TGTGCTAGCAGCTTAGGCAGGGAACACACCGGGGAGCTGTTTTTT. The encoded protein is CASSLGREHTGELFF.

CDR3 loop: CSARDAGRAGSTDTQYF. The CDR3, as DNA: TGCAGTGCTAGAGATGCGGGACGGGCAGGGAGCACAGATACGCAGTATTTT. The chain is built from TRBV20-1 and TRBJ2-3, with D possibly TRBD2 on 6 matching bases. The CDR3 totals 17 residues. V lost 0 bases to trimming and J lost 0 bases, with 16 bases between them. Germline V gene sequence: CDR1 DFQATT, CDR2 SNEGSKA (reference sequence).

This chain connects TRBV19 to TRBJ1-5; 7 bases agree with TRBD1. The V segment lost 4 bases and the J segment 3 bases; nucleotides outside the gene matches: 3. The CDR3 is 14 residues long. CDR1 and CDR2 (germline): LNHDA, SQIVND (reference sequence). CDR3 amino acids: CASSKTGFNQPQHF. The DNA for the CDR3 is TGTGCCAGTAGTAAGACAGGGTTCAATCAGCCCCAGCATTTT.

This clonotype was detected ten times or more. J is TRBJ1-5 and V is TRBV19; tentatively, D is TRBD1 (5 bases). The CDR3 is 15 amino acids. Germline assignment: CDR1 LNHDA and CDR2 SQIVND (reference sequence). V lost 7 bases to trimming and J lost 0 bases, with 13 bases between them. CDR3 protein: CASKGMDDSNQPQHF. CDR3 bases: TGTGCCAGTAAGGGGATGGACGATAGCAATCAGCCCCAGCATTTT.